These 30 T cell receptor beta chains originate from one sample sequenced in a study of CD8+ T cells in alopecia areata. Extracted RNA was reverse transcribed, and the resulting cDNA served as sequencing template. Sequenced by immunoSEQ multiplex PCR; TCRdb stores in-frame clones only, minus some. The sample carries tens of thousands of clones, approximately 56% recorded once. Sequenced input: NKG2D-high CD8+ T cells sorted from blood. The receptors come from a human donor with alopecia areata.

This chain uses TRBV5-1 with TRBJ1-1; possibly TRBD1 for D (5 bases). Deletions cut 1 base from V and 11 bases from J, with 12 bases between. The CDR3 spans 12 residues. CDR1 and CDR2 from the germline V gene are SGHRS and YFSETQ. This chain's CDR3 is CASSLSGEGAFF. The CDR3 DNA follows: TGCGCCAGCAGCTTGTCCGGGGAGGGGGCTTTCTTT.

This chain connects TRBV29-1 to TRBJ2-7; 12 bases map to TRBD2. The V gene end was trimmed by 3 bases and the J gene end by 2 bases; junction bases not matched to a gene: 14. The length of the CDR3 is 18 residues. Germline V CDR1 and CDR2: SQVTM, ANQGSEA. This chain's CDR3 is CSVDGLAGGPVKAYEQYF. CDR3 coding DNA: TGCAGCGTTGACGGTCTAGCGGGAGGGCCAGTAAAAGCCTACGAGCAGTACTTC.

The chain combines TRBV5-4 with TRBJ2-7; D gene ambiguous. V was trimmed by 2 bases and J by 0 bases, leaving 9 bases between them. Germline V lookup: CDR1 SGHNT, CDR2 YYREEE (reference sequence). The length of the CDR3 is 14 residues. This CDR3 is CASSLGPVSYEQYF. In nucleotides, the CDR3 is TGTGCCAGCAGCTTAGGTCCGGTCTCCTACGAGCAGTACTTC.

This clone has more than one count but fewer than ten. The gene calls are TRBV5-1 and TRBJ2-2; D possibly corresponds to TRBD2 (5 bases). V was shortened by 3 bases and J by 5 bases, with 8 bases between the two germline ends. Looked up from germline, CDR1 is SGHRS and CDR2 is YFSETQ. The CDR3 runs 13 residues. CDR3 sequence (DNA): TGCGCCAGCAGCTCGGGGTTAACCGGGGAGCTGTTTTTT. This encodes CASSSGLTGELFF.

This chain joins TRBV6-5 and TRBJ2-7; weak D call: TRBD2 (5 bases). Germline CDR1 and CDR2: MNHEY and SVGAGI. The CDR3 runs 14 residues. V lost 3 bases, J lost 7 bases, and 16 bases lay in between. The CDR3 loop is CASSYAGPSGEQYF. CDR3 nucleotide sequence: TGTGCCAGCAGTTATGCCGGGCCCTCGGGAGAGCAGTACTTC.

The chain is built from TRBV13 and TRBJ2-5; D uncertain. The germline CDR1 and CDR2 sequences are PRHDT and FYEKMQ (reference sequence). V was trimmed by 5 bases and J by 3 bases, leaving 7 bases between them. This CDR3 comprises 12 residues. CDR3 DNA sequence: TGTGCCAGCAGCCTGAACGAAGAGACCCAGTACTTC. Translation gives CASSLNEETQYF.

The chain couples TRBV7-9 to TRBJ2-1; 10 nucleotides align to TRBD2. J was trimmed by 5 bases and V by 5 bases; bases with no gene match: 6. The CDR3 runs to 15 residues. From germline, CDR1 is SEHNR and CDR2 FQNEAQ (reference sequence). CDR3: CASSELAGTNNEQFF. The DNA for the CDR3 is TGTGCCAGCAGCGAACTAGCGGGAACGAACAATGAGCAGTTCTTC.

The gene calls are TRBV6-5 and TRBJ2-2; tentatively, D is TRBD1 (5 bases). Trimming left V 5 bases short and J 0 bases short, with 10 bases between. The CDR3 is 15 residues long. Germline V gives CDR1 MNHEY, CDR2 SVGAGI. CDR3 coding DNA: TGTGCCAGCAGTAAAATGGACACGAACACCGGGGAGCTGTTTTTT. It translates to CASSKMDTNTGELFF.

The chain links TRBV9 to TRBJ2-1; D might be TRBD1 or TRBD2, each matching 5 bases. Germline V gene lookup returns CDR1 SGDLS and CDR2 YYNGEE. Between the trimmed V and J ends, which lost 2 bases and 4 bases, there was a span of 16 bases. The CDR3 is 16 amino acids. The DNA for the CDR3 is TGTGCCAGCAGCGTGTTTCCGGGACGGGAATACAATGAGCAGTTCTTC. It specifies CASSVFPGREYNEQFF.

The CDR3 nucleotides are TGTGCCAGCAGTCCCTATTACAATGAGCAGTTCTTC. This codes for CASSPYYNEQFF. The rearrangement uses TRBV28 and TRBJ2-1; the D is unclear. V was pared by 5 bases and J by 4 bases, with 6 bases between. The CDR3 is made up of 12 amino acids. CDR1 and CDR2 from the germline V gene are MDHEN and SYDVKM.

Only a few counts were recorded for this clone. The chain employs TRBV29-1 and TRBJ2-3; D possibly corresponds to TRBD2 (5 bases). Germline-derived CDR1 and CDR2 are SQVTM and ANQGSEA. Between the trimmed V and J ends, which lost 7 bases and 0 bases, there was a span of 14 bases. CDR3 length equals 14 residues. CDR3 coding DNA: TGCAGCGCCCCATCGGGGAGAAGCACAGATACGCAGTATTTT. Amino acid sequence: CSAPSGRSTDTQYF.

The chain links TRBV6-6 to TRBJ1-1; 8 bases agree with TRBD1. V lost 6 bases to trimming and J lost 1 base; unmatched junction nucleotides: 7. Germline V gives CDR1 MNHNY, CDR2 SVGAGI (reference sequence). This CDR3 contains 15 residues. The CDR3 region is CASSYGQGANTEAFF. CDR3 bases: TGTGCCAGCAGCTACGGACAGGGAGCGAACACTGAAGCTTTCTTT.

The chain recombines TRBV19 with TRBJ1-1, with TRBD1 identical over 7 bases. CDR1 is LNHDA, CDR2 SQIVND, per germline (reference sequence). CDR3 length equals 14 residues. The V and J ends lost 5 bases and 3 bases, in that order; junction bases with no gene match: 6. The CDR3 protein is CASSLPGQHTEAFF. The CDR3 bases are TGTGCCAGTAGTCTTCCGGGACAGCACACTGAAGCTTTCTTT.

This clone was observed a few times. The chain carries TRBV7-9 and TRBJ2-7; possible D gene TRBD1, 5 bases. This CDR3 region has 19 residues. Trimming shortened V by 6 bases and J by 0 bases, and 27 bases separated the two germline ends. Germline V gives CDR1 SEHNR, CDR2 FQNEAQ (reference sequence). The CDR3 loop is CASRDTRINQGSPSYEQYF. As DNA, the CDR3 is TGTGCCAGCAGGGATACCAGGATAAACCAGGGAAGTCCCTCCTACGAGCAGTACTTC.

The table lists this clone with a few counts. The V and J genes are TRBV30 and TRBJ1-5; D uncertain. The CDR3 runs to 14 residues. The germline gives CDR1 GTSNPN, CDR2 SVGIG (reference sequence). The V end was cut by 3 bases, the J end by 8 bases, with 17 bases between. The CDR3 sequence is CAWSMTTPSEPQHF. CDR3 nucleotide sequence: TGTGCCTGGAGCATGACAACGCCCAGCGAGCCCCAGCATTTT.

V gene TRBV27 combines with J gene TRBJ2-5; 9 bases map to TRBD1. This CDR3 contains 14 residues. With V trimmed by 8 bases and J by 4 bases, 8 bases remained unmatched. Germline V gene lookup returns CDR1 MNHEY and CDR2 SMNVEV (reference sequence). The CDR3 region has the DNA TGTGCCAGCGGGGGGACAGGGTGGGGAGAGACCCAGTACTTC. It codes for CASGGTGWGETQYF.

This clone has more than one count but fewer than ten. The CDR3 DNA is TGCGCCAGCAGAGCGCCGGGACAGCTATCGTACGAGCAGTACTTC. This encodes CASRAPGQLSYEQYF. The V call is TRBV5-1, the J call TRBJ2-7, with 7 positions matching TRBD1. J gave up 4 bases and V 5 bases, and 12 bases lay outside the gene matches. CDR3 length equals 15 residues. Per the germline V gene, CDR1 is SGHRS and CDR2 is YFSETQ.

This clone was seen a few times. The V gene is TRBV4-3, the J gene TRBJ2-1; D perhaps matches TRBD2 (6 bases). The germline V gene encodes CDR1 LGHNA and CDR2 YSLEER. Trimming pared 2 bases from V and 6 bases from J, leaving 17 bases between. CDR3 size: 16 residues. CDR3 in amino acids: CASSQSSGVVGNEQFF. The CDR3 nucleotides read TGCGCCAGCAGCCAAAGTTCGGGGGTAGTTGGCAATGAGCAGTTCTTC.

This chain joins TRBV2 and TRBJ2-1; D is ambiguous. Germline assignment: CDR1 SNHLY and CDR2 FYNNEI. Trimming took 3 bases from V and 0 from J, leaving 15 bases between them. This CDR3 comprises 17 residues. The CDR3 DNA reads TGTGCCAGCAGTGATCCTCAAACGATGAGCTCCTACAATGAGCAGTTCTTC. It yields the protein CASSDPQTMSSYNEQFF. Full variable domain (rest looked up from reference TRBV2 and TRBJ2-1): EPEVTQTPSHQVTQMGQEVILRCVPISNHLYFYWYRQILGQKVEFLVSFYNNEISEKSEIFDDQFSVERPDGSNFTLKIRSTKLEDSAMYFCASSDPQTMSSYNEQFFGPGTRLTVL.

There are a few counts of this clone. The rearrangement joins TRBV7-2 to TRBJ2-2, with 10 bases fitting TRBD2. Looked up from germline, CDR1 is SGHTA and CDR2 is FQGNSA. The ends lost 2 bases at V and 1 base at J; junction bases unmatched: 4. CDR3 size: 17 residues. The CDR3 DNA reads as TGTGCCAGCAGCTTATGGGCTAGCGGGGGGAACACCGGGGAGCTGTTTTTT. Its protein product is CASSLWASGGNTGELFF.

The J gene is TRBJ2-3, the V gene TRBV7-6, with D perhaps being TRBD1 or TRBD2 (6 bases each). V dropped 2 bases and J dropped 3 bases, with 9 bases sitting between them. The CDR3 length is 14 residues. Germline V lookup: CDR1 SGHVS, CDR2 FNYEAQ. The CDR3 is CASSLRGPTDTQYF. CDR3 coding DNA: TGTGCCAGCAGCTTACGGGGGCCGACAGATACGCAGTATTTT.

The J gene is TRBJ2-3, the V gene TRBV4-2; 7 bases are shared with TRBD1. The CDR3 runs to 14 residues. CDR1 is LGHNA and CDR2 is YNFKEQ in the germline V gene. With V trimmed by 5 bases and J by 7 bases, 9 bases remained unmatched. The CDR3 sequence is CASSEVGGANTQYF. CDR3 nucleotides: TGTGCCAGCAGCGAAGTAGGGGGCGCAAATACGCAGTATTTT.

This clone was counted a few times. At one end the junction does not follow the germline gene, possibly because of a read error. The V call is TRBV4-1, the J call TRBJ2-1; D is undetermined. This CDR3 spans 11 amino acids. Germline CDR1 reads MGHRA; CDR2 reads YSYEKL. CDR3 in DNA: TGCGCCAGCAGCCAAGTGGGTCCCCCGGTCTTC. This sequence encodes CASSQVGPPVF.

The chain carries TRBV4-1 and TRBJ2-7; 10 bases align to TRBD2. Germline CDR1 is MGHRA and CDR2 is YSYEKL. V lost 0 bases and J lost 6; bases outside the gene matches: 8. The CDR3 loop spans 16 amino acids. Here the CDR3 reads CASSQDKREGLGEQYF. The CDR3 region has the DNA TGCGCCAGCAGCCAAGATAAGCGGGAGGGCCTCGGCGAGCAGTACTTC.

This clone has just one count. V gene TRBV21-1 combines with J gene TRBJ2-7; TRBD1, the D gene given by the table, was not confirmed from the DNA. TRBV21-1 is a pseudogene locus. The length of the CDR3 is 13 residues. The CDR3 nucleotides are TGTGCCAGCAGCAAAGACAGGTCCTACGAGCAGTACTTC. This codes for CASSKDRSYEQYF.

The chain has TRBV28 and TRBJ1-6, with D possibly being TRBD1 (5 bases). V was clipped by 3 bases and J by 7 bases, with 10 bases between them. CDR3 length: 14 amino acids. CDR1 and CDR2 (germline): MDHEN, SYDVKM. CDR3 nucleotide sequence: TGTGCCAGCAGTTTCGGGGCTCAAAATTCACCCCTCCACTTT. Translating gives CASSFGAQNSPLHF.

This chain links TRBV27 with TRBJ2-7, with unresolved D. Looked up from germline, CDR1 is MNHEY and CDR2 is SMNVEV (reference sequence). Trimming left V 6 bases short and J 4 bases short, with 16 bases between. This CDR3 region has 14 residues. CDR3 loop: CASSLSASRYEQYF. Here the CDR3 DNA reads TGTGCCAGCAGCTTGAGTGCTTCGAGATACGAGCAGTACTTC.

The chain carries TRBV4-2 and TRBJ2-3; D not resolved. Between the trimmed V and J ends, which lost 1 base and 5 bases, there was a span of 16 bases. CDR3 size: 16 residues. Germline V gene sequence: CDR1 LGHNA, CDR2 YNFKEQ. Here the CDR3 reads CASSQASRENIDTQYF. The CDR3 bases are TGTGCCAGCAGCCAAGCGTCCCGAGAGAACATAGATACGCAGTATTTT.

J is TRBJ2-1 and V is TRBV6-5, with TRBD1 matching 12 bases. Trimming removed 1 base from V and 4 bases from J; junction bases left unmatched: 2. The CDR3 has 16 amino acids. The germline V gene encodes CDR1 MNHEY and CDR2 SVGAGI. CDR3 bases: TGTGCCAGCAGTTACTTGGGACAGGGGGCTTACAATGAGCAGTTCTTC. Protein: CASSYLGQGAYNEQFF.

V is TRBV28 and J is TRBJ2-7; D not resolved. This CDR3 has 11 amino acids. V was trimmed by 3 bases and J by 3 bases, leaving 3 bases between them. Germline CDR1 MDHEN, CDR2 SYDVKM. The chain's CDR3 is CASSFLYEQYF. CDR3 bases: TGTGCCAGCAGTTTCCTCTACGAGCAGTACTTC.